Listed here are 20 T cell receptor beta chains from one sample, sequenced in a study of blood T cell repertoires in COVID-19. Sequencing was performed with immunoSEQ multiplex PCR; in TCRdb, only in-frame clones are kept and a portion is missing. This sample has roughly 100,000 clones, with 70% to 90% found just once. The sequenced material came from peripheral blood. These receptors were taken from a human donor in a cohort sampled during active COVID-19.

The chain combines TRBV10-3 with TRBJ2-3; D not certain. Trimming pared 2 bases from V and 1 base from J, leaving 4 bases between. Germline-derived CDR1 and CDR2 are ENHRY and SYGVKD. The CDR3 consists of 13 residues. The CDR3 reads CAISEGRTDTQYF. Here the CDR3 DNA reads TGTGCCATCAGTGAGGGCCGCACAGATACGCAGTATTTT.

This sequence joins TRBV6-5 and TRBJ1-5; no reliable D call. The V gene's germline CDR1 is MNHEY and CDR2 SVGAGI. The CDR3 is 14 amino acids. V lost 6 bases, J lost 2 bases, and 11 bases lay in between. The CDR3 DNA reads TGTGCCAGCAGACAACAAAGTGGCAATCAGCCCCAGCATTTT. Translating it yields CASRQQSGNQPQHF.

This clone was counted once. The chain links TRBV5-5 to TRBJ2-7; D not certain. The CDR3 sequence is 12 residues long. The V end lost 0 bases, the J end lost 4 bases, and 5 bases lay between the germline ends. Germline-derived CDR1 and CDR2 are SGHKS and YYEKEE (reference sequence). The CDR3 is CASSLGRYEQYF. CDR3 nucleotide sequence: TGTGCCAGCAGCTTGGGGCGGTACGAGCAGTACTTC. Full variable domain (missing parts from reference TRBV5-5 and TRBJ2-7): DAGVTQSPTHLIKTRGQQVTLRCSPISGHKSVSWYQQVLGQGPQFIFQYYEKEERGRGNFPDRFSARQFPNYSSELNVNALLLGDSALYLCASSLGRYEQYFGPGTRLTVT.

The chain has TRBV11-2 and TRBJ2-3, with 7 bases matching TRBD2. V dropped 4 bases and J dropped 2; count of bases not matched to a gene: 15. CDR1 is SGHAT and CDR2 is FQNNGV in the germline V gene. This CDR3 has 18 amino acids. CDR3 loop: CASSSHIFGGSYTDTQYF. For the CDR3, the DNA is TGTGCCAGCAGCTCCCACATTTTCGGCGGGAGTTACACAGATACGCAGTATTTT. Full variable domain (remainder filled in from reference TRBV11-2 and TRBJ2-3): EAGVAQSPRYKIIEKRQSVAFWCNPISGHATLYWYQQILGQGPKLLIQFQNNGVVDDSQLPKDRFSAERLKGVDSTLKIQPAKLEDSAVYLCASSSHIFGGSYTDTQYFGPGTRLTVL.

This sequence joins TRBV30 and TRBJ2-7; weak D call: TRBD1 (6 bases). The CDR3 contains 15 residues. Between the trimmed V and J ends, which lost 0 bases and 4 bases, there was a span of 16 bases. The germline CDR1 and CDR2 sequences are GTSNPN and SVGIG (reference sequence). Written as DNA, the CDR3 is TGTGCCTGGAGTGTATACTTTGACAGGACTTACGAGCAGTACTTC. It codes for CAWSVYFDRTYEQYF.

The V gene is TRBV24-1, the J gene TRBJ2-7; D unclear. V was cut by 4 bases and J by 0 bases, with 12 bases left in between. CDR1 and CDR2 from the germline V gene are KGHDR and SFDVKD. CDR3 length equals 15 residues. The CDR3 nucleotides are TGTGCCACCAGTGACTTGGACGGGTCCTCCTACGAGCAGTACTTC. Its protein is CATSDLDGSSYEQYF.

In DNA form, the CDR3 reads TGTGCCAGCAGCTTCAGTCTAGTTGCTACCTCCTACAATGAGCAGTTCTTC. Protein: CASSFSLVATSYNEQFF. The genes are TRBV5-4 and TRBJ2-1; D gene uncertain. Germline lookup yields CDR1 SGHNT and CDR2 YYREEE (reference sequence). The CDR3 extends over 17 amino acids. Trimming took off 2 bases at V and 0 bases at J, with 15 bases between the two ends.

CDR3 coding DNA: TGTGCCAGCAGTTCTGCGGCAGATACGCAGTATTTT. Its translation is CASSSAADTQYF. This sequence joins TRBV7-3 and TRBJ2-3; unclear D gene. The germline V and J ends were trimmed by 6 bases and 4 bases, with 8 bases remaining between them. The germline V gene encodes CDR1 SGHTA and CDR2 FQGTGA. The CDR3 is 12 amino acids.

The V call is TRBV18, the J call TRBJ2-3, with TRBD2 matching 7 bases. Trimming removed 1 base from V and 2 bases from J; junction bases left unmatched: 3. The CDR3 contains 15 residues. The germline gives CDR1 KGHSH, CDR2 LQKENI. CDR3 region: CASSPRDYHTDTQYF. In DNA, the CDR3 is TGTGCCAGCTCACCACGGGACTACCACACAGATACGCAGTATTTT.

CDR3 region: CATSAGTGVSYEQYF. Here the CDR3 DNA reads TGTGCCACCAGTGCGGGGACAGGGGTGTCCTACGAGCAGTACTTC. V usage is TRBV24-1 and J usage is TRBJ2-7; 10 nucleotides align to TRBD1. CDR3 length: 15 residues. V trimming: 5 bases; J trimming: 1 base; junction bases outside the gene matches: 4. Germline assignment: CDR1 KGHDR and CDR2 SFDVKD.

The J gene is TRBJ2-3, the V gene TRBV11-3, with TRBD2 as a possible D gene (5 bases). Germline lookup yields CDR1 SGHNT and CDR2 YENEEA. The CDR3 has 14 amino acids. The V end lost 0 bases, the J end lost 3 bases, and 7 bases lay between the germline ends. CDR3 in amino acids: CASSLDPGTDTQYF. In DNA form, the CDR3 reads TGTGCCAGCAGCTTAGATCCGGGAACAGATACGCAGTATTTT.

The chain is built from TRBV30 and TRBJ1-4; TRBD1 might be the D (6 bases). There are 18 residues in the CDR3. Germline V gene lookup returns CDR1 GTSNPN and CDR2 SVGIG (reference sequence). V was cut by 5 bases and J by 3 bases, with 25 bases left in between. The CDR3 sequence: CAWQTNYRGAGANEKLFF. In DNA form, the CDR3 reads TGTGCCTGGCAAACAAATTACCGGGGCGCAGGGGCTAATGAAAAACTGTTTTTT.

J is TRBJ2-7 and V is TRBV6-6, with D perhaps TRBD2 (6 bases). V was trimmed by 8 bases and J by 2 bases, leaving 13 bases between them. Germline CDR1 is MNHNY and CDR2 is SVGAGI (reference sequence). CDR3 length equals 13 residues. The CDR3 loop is CASGGTGTYEQYF. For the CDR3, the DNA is TGTGCCAGCGGGGGGACGGGCACCTACGAGCAGTACTTC.

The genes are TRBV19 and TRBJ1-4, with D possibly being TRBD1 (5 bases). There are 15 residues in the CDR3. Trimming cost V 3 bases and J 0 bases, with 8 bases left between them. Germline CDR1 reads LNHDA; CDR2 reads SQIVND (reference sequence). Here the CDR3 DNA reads TGTGCCAGTAGTATCGGGGGTGCAACTAATGAAAAACTGTTTTTT. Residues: CASSIGGATNEKLFF.

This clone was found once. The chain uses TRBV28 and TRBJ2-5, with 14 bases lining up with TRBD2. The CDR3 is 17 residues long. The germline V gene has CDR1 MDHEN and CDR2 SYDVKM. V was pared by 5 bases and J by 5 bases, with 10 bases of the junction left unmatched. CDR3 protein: CASSQRTSGRMGETQYF. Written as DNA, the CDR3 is TGTGCCAGCAGTCAGCGGACTAGCGGGAGGATGGGGGAGACCCAGTACTTC.

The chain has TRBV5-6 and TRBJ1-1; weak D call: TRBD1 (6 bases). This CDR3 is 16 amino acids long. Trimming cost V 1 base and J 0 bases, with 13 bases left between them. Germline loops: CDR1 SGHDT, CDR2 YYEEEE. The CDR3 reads CASSLRGAGVNTEAFF. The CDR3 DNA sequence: TGTGCCAGCAGCTTGCGAGGGGCAGGGGTGAACACTGAAGCTTTCTTT.

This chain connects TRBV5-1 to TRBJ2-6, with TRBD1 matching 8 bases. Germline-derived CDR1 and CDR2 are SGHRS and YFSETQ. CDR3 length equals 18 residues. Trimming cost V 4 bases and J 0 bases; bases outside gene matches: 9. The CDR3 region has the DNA TGCGCCAGCAGCGTATCAGGGGGCAGTGCCTCTGGGGCCAACGTCCTGACTTTC. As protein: CASSVSGGSASGANVLTF.

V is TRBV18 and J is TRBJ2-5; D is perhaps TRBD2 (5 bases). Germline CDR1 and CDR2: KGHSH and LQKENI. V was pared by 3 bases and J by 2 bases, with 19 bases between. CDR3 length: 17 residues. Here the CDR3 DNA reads TGTGCCAGCTCACCGGGATCCCCCACTTCGGGGCAAGAGACCCAGTACTTC. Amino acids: CASSPGSPTSGQETQYF.

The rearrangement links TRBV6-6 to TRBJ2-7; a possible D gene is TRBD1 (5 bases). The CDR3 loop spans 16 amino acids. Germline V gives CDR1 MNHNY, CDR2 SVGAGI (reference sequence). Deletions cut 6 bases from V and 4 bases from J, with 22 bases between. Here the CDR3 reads CASRERIQGIQYEQYF. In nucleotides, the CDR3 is TGTGCCAGCAGAGAGAGAATCCAGGGAATTCAATACGAGCAGTACTTC.

CDR3 DNA: TGTGCCAGCAATCGGGGTGCCTACGAGCAGTACTTC. Encoded protein: CASNRGAYEQYF. The chain recombines TRBV6-5 with TRBJ2-7; tentative D call: TRBD2 (5 bases). V dropped 7 bases and J dropped 2 bases, with 9 bases sitting between them. The CDR3 has 12 amino acids. Germline CDR1 is MNHEY and CDR2 is SVGAGI.